The 24 T cell receptor beta chains below come from one sample, sequenced in a study of human T cells and chemical hapten exposure. Time point specified: patch test 1, 2 weeks after DPC sensitization. Stated treatment: therapeutic diphenylcyclopropenone sensitization with weekly scalp DPC. In TCRdb, the RACE reads were re-called with MiXCR into one record per CDR3 protein. The table lists around 100,000 distinct CDR3 sequences, approximately 9.9% of them singletons. The sequenced sample was whole blood, obtained in connection with sensitization to the hapten diphenylcyclopropenone (DPC). The receptors here all came from a woman aged 40 to 50 with alopecia areata. Some clones in this sample may be carry-over from other donors' samples.

This clonotype was found a few times. The chain uses TRBV12-3 or TRBV12-4 and TRBJ1-5; D is unclear. The CDR3 is made up of 13 amino acids. V was pared by 6 bases and J by 5 bases, with 11 bases between. The DNA for the CDR3 is TGTGCCAGCAGGTTGGGCGGTGATCAGCCCCAGCATTTT. Translation: CASRLGGDQPQHF.

This clonotype has more than one count but fewer than ten. The chain uses TRBV6-1 and TRBJ1-5; D gene unclear. CDR3 length equals 14 residues. V dropped 1 base and J dropped 7 bases, with 11 bases sitting between them. Per germline, CDR1 MNHNS and CDR2 SASEGT. CDR3 protein: CASSEGSGKQPQHF. CDR3 in DNA: TGTGCCAGCAGTGAAGGCTCTGGTAAGCAGCCCCAGCATTTT.

The chain employs TRBV2 and TRBJ1-2; tentatively, D is TRBD1 (5 bases). Germline V CDR1 and CDR2: SNHLY, FYNNEI. V was trimmed by 7 bases and J by 7 bases, leaving 19 bases between them. The CDR3 length is 14 residues. The CDR3 nucleotides are TGTGCCAGCAAACCGGGACTGGCCCTGGCTGGCTACACCTTC. Translated, it gives CASKPGLALAGYTF.

CDR3 protein: CASSWGGLNTEAFF. The CDR3 DNA reads as TGTGCCAGCAGCTGGGGAGGGTTGAACACTGAAGCTTTCTTT. The gene calls are TRBV11-2 and TRBJ1-1; D is uncertain. This CDR3 spans 14 amino acids. The germline V gene encodes CDR1 SGHAT and CDR2 FQNNGV. The germline V and J ends were trimmed by 4 bases and 0 bases, with 9 bases remaining between them.

V and J are TRBV5-1 and TRBJ2-4; maybe TRBD1 (6 bases). The V gene's germline CDR1 is SGHRS and CDR2 YFSETQ. This CDR3 spans 14 amino acids. V lost 4 bases and J lost 7, with 15 bases in between. CDR3 residues: CASSQSTGMNIQYF. In DNA form, the CDR3 reads TGCGCCAGCAGCCAATCCACAGGGATGAACATTCAGTACTTC.

This chain links TRBV10-3 with TRBJ1-2; a weak D match, TRBD1 (6 bases). Deletions cut 8 bases from V and 4 bases from J, with 26 bases between. This CDR3 has 17 amino acids. Germline V gene sequence: CDR1 ENHRY, CDR2 SYGVKD. The CDR3 spells CAIGGSGPTGQAYGYTF. The CDR3 DNA reads as TGTGCCATCGGAGGGTCGGGACCCACAGGGCAAGCCTATGGCTACACCTTC.

CDR3 loop: CASRLVGRQETQYF. The CDR3 coding sequence is TGTGCCAGCAGGCTGGTAGGGAGGCAAGAGACCCAGTACTTC. The chain links TRBV28 to TRBJ2-5, with D perhaps TRBD2 (6 bases). Germline V lookup: CDR1 MDHEN, CDR2 SYDVKM. The CDR3 runs 14 residues. The V end was cut by 6 bases, the J end by 2 bases, with 13 bases between.

This clonotype occurred many times. This chain links TRBV6-4 with TRBJ1-2; 8 nucleotides align to TRBD1. CDR1 and CDR2 from the germline V gene are MRHNA and SNTAGT. This CDR3 has 13 residues. V lost 7 bases to trimming and J lost 4 bases; unmatched junction nucleotides: 5. The CDR3 loop is CASTGGRPYGYTF. As DNA, the CDR3 is TGTGCCAGCACAGGGGGCAGACCCTATGGCTACACCTTC.

This clonotype has only a few counts. This chain links TRBV9 with TRBJ2-7, with D unclear. CDR1 SGDLS and CDR2 YYNGEE come from the germline V gene. The V gene lost 4 bases and the J gene lost 7 bases, with 15 bases spanning the gap. The CDR3 runs to 13 residues. DNA for the CDR3: TGTGCCAGCAGCTTCGAGATGACCGGGGAGCAGTACTTC. This sequence encodes CASSFEMTGEQYF.

This clonotype turned up a few times. The J gene is TRBJ1-1, the V gene TRBV6-2 or TRBV6-3; maybe TRBD1 (5 bases). There are 13 residues in the CDR3. In germline, CDR1 is MNHEY, CDR2 SVGEGT. V lost 6 bases, J lost 10 bases, and 18 bases lay in between. CDR3 DNA sequence: TGTGCCAGCAGAATCATCGGGACCTTCGGAGCTTTCTTT. Translated: CASRIIGTFGAFF.

The gene calls are TRBV19 and TRBJ1-6; D is possibly TRBD1 (6 bases). Germline V gene sequence: CDR1 LNHDA, CDR2 SQIVND (reference sequence). Trimming removed 5 bases at V and 15 bases at J, with 17 bases between. This CDR3 region has 13 residues. CDR3 sequence: CASSRGLDSFLHF. The CDR3 coding sequence is TGTGCCAGTAGTCGAGGGTTGGACAGTTTCCTCCACTTT. The whole variable domain, remainder taken from reference TRBV19 and TRBJ1-6, is DGGITQSPKYLFRKEGQNVTLSCEQNLNHDAMYWYRQDPGQGLRLIYYSQIVNDFQKGDIAEGYSVSREKKESFPLTVTSAQKNPTAFYLCASSRGLDSFLHFGNGTRLTVT.

This clonotype was counted ten times or more. The chain combines TRBV19 with TRBJ1-6; 7 bases are a match to TRBD1. Germline CDR1 and CDR2: LNHDA and SQIVND (reference sequence). The CDR3 consists of 15 residues. Germline trimming cut 10 bases from V and 3 bases from J; bases unmatched to any gene: 9. The CDR3 spells CAIYPGQIYNSPLHF. The CDR3 nucleotides read TGTGCCATTTACCCGGGACAGATCTATAATTCACCCCTCCACTTT.

This clonotype was observed at least ten times. This chain joins TRBV2 and TRBJ2-3; 9 bases fit TRBD2. Trimming took 4 bases from V and 3 from J; bases not matched to a gene: 2. Germline values: CDR1 SNHLY, CDR2 FYNNEI. The CDR3 runs 14 residues. The DNA of the CDR3 is TGTGCCAGCAGTGCTCTAGCGGGAACAGATACGCAGTATTTT. This sequence encodes CASSALAGTDTQYF.

V usage is TRBV29-1 and J usage is TRBJ1-2, with 10 positions matching TRBD1. The CDR3 is 12 amino acids. V dropped 7 bases and J dropped 8; count of bases not matched to a gene: 7. Germline values: CDR1 SQVTM, CDR2 ANQGSEA. The CDR3 DNA is TGCAGCGCCGGACAGGGGGTCAAGGGCTACACCTTC. The encoded protein is CSAGQGVKGYTF.

This clonotype was seen repeatedly, ten times or more. The V gene is TRBV30, the J gene TRBJ1-5; unclear D gene. The CDR3 sequence is 15 residues long. Germline V gene data show CDR1 as GTSNPN and CDR2 as SVGIG (reference sequence). Trimming cost V 2 bases and J 0 bases, with 11 bases left between them. This CDR3 reads CAWSHRVNSNQPQHF. The CDR3 DNA reads as TGTGCCTGGAGTCACCGGGTAAATAGCAATCAGCCCCAGCATTTT.

This chain links TRBV15 with TRBJ2-1, with 10 bases that match TRBD2. Germline-derived CDR1 and CDR2 are LNHNV and YYDKDF (reference sequence). Trimming removed 2 bases from V and 2 bases from J; junction bases left unmatched: 0. The CDR3 has 15 residues. The CDR3, as DNA: TGTGCCACCAGCAGAACTAGCGGGACCTACAATGAGCAGTTCTTC. Protein: CATSRTSGTYNEQFF.

This clonotype was seen many times. The CDR3 DNA follows: TGTGCCAGCTCACCTCGGACGGGAACCCTCATGAACACTGAAGCTTTCTTT. Amino acids: CASSPRTGTLMNTEAFF. The rearrangement uses TRBV18 and TRBJ1-1; D is uncertain. In germline, CDR1 is KGHSH, CDR2 LQKENI. This CDR3 has 17 amino acids. V was cut by 3 bases and J by 0 bases, with 17 bases left in between.

This clonotype occurred a few times. The rearrangement links TRBV7-9 to TRBJ2-5, with TRBD2 identical over 8 bases. Germline V gene lookup returns CDR1 SEHNR and CDR2 FQNEAQ (reference sequence). V lost 5 bases to trimming and J lost 1 base; unmatched junction nucleotides: 6. The CDR3 runs to 15 residues. The CDR3 spells CASSQGLAGQETQYF. The CDR3 coding sequence is TGTGCCAGCAGCCAAGGACTAGCCGGCCAAGAGACCCAGTACTTC.

This chain connects TRBV11-2 to TRBJ2-1, with TRBD2 matching over 8 bases. Germline loops: CDR1 SGHAT, CDR2 FQNNGV. The CDR3 loop spans 16 amino acids. V dropped 3 bases and J dropped 7; count of bases not matched to a gene: 11. The CDR3 DNA sequence: TGTGCCAGCAGCTTTCTTGCGGGGGGCGCTTTAAATGAGCAGTTCTTC. Amino acid sequence: CASSFLAGGALNEQFF.

This rearrangement joins TRBV4-3 to TRBJ1-4, with TRBD1 matching over 8 bases. This CDR3 region has 15 residues. Germline CDR1 reads LGHNA; CDR2 reads YSLEER. V gave up 0 bases and J gave up 10 bases; unmatched junction bases: 7. The CDR3 DNA reads as TGCGCCAGCAGCCAAGACGGTACAGGGGGAGGAAAACTGTTTTTT. It is translated as CASSQDGTGGGKLFF.

This clonotype occurred a few times. This chain links TRBV25-1 with TRBJ2-4, with D possibly called TRBD1 or TRBD2 (5 bases each). V lost 6 bases and J 5 bases, leaving 20 bases between the germline ends. Per germline, CDR1 MGHDK and CDR2 SYGVNS. The CDR3 totals 16 residues. CDR3 loop: CASRGVGIRGENIQYF. CDR3 bases: TGTGCCAGCAGAGGGGTCGGGATTAGGGGCGAAAACATTCAGTACTTC.

This clonotype was counted a few times. The CDR3 DNA sequence: TGTGCCAGCATCCGGACAGGGAATAGCAATCAGCCCCAGCATTTT. As protein: CASIRTGNSNQPQHF. The chain is built from TRBV28 and TRBJ1-5, with TRBD1 matching over 8 bases. V trimming: 7 bases; J trimming: 0 bases; junction bases outside the gene matches: 5. Germline assignment: CDR1 MDHEN and CDR2 SYDVKM. CDR3 length equals 15 residues.

In its sample, this clonotype was seen a few times. This CDR3 is CSARDPDREANNEQFF. CDR3 bases: TGCAGTGCTAGAGATCCTGACAGGGAAGCAAACAATGAGCAGTTCTTC. The V call is TRBV20-1, the J call TRBJ2-1, with 7 bases aligning to TRBD1. Germline V lookup: CDR1 DFQATT, CDR2 SNEGSKA (reference sequence). The CDR3 extends over 16 amino acids. Unmatched junction bases numbered 10, after V lost 0 bases and J lost 5 bases.

This clonotype was detected many times. This chain uses TRBV19 with TRBJ1-5; the D gene is possibly TRBD1 (5 bases). V lost 2 bases and J lost 4, with 12 bases in between. The CDR3 is made up of 15 amino acids. Germline V lookup: CDR1 LNHDA, CDR2 SQIVND (reference sequence). CDR3 in DNA: TGTGCCAGTAGTATACTTCTGGGGGGTAATCAGCCCCAGCATTTT. It is translated as CASSILLGGNQPQHF.